The entry below describes one TCR beta chain. This entry is derived from a study of blood T cell repertoires in COVID-19. Across the study: Samples of COVID-19 (acute and convalescent) were obtained from the United States, Italy and Spain. The analysed material was cDNA or gDNA that came from T cells, B-cell-depleted T cells, or PBMCs.

In the original processing: For nucleated cells, counts were estimated from reference gene primer amplification. Repertoires were generated with immunoSEQ multiplex PCR, while TCRdb's copy carries only in-frame clones and drops some. V and J calls and clone size are copied from that table; D and trimming were computed from the DNA. The sample shows about 300,000 clones, around 88% of them seen only once. The sequencing input was peripheral blood. The clonotype originates from a woman aged 30 to 39 who had recovered from COVID-19.

The DNA for the CDR3 is TGTGCCAGCAGTCGGGTAGGCTCTGGAAACACCATATATTTT. As protein: CASSRVGSGNTIYF. The chain links TRBV6-5 to TRBJ1-3; no reliable D call. The V and J ends lost 5 bases and 0 bases respectively, with 8 bases between them. There are 14 residues in the CDR3. Germline values: CDR1 MNHEY, CDR2 SVGAGI.